Listed here is a single T cell receptor beta chain. The antigen remains undetermined. The data belong to a study of T cell responses to AZD1222 COVID-19 vaccine. Across the study: Second-dose intervals of approximately 4 or approximately 12 weeks were pooled.

After removal of 4 bases from V and 2 bases from J, the junction contained 16 bases not matched to a gene. The germline CDR1 and CDR2 sequences are SGDLS and YYNGEE. This CDR3 is built from 19 residues. Assay used: immunoSEQ multiplex PCR; TCRdb lists only in-frame clones, some missing. The table lists more than 150,000 clones, around 93% of them singletons. General study results and limits: Spike-wide coverage was observed for vaccine-associated CD4 TCRs, with dominant responses at 160-218 and 743-854.

This chain joins TRBV9 and TRBJ2-3; TRBD2 agrees at 10 bases. The sample in question was peripheral blood, obtained on day 0 of AZD1222 vaccination. The sequence derives from an adult in good health. CDR3: CASSSSGREVEGDTDTQYF. The CDR3 region has the DNA TGTGCCAGCAGCTCGAGCGGGAGGGAGGTAGAGGGGGACACAGATACGCAGTATTTT.